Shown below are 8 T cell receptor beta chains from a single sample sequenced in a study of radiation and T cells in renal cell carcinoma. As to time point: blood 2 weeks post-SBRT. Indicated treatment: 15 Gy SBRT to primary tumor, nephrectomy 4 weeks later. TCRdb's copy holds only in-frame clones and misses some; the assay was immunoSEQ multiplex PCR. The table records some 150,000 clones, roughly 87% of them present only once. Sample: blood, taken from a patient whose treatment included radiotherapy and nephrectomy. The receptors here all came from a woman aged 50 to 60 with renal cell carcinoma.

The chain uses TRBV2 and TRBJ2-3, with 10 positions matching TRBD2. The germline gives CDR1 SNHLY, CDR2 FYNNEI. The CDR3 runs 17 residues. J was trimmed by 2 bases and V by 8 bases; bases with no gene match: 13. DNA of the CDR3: TGTGCCAGCCGGGTCGGGCTAGCGGGGGTAGACACAGATACGCAGTATTTT. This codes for CASRVGLAGVDTDTQYF.

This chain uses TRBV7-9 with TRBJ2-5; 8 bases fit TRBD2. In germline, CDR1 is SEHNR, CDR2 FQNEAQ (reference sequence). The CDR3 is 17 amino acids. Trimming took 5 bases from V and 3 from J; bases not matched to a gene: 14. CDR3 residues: CASSRKVSGDLKETQYF. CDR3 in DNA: TGTGCCAGCAGCCGAAAGGTTAGCGGGGACCTAAAAGAGACCCAGTACTTC.

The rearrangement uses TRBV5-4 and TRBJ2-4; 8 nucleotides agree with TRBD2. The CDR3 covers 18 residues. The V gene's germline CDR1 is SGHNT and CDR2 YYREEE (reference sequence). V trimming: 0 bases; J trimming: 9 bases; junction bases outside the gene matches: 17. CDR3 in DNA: TGTGCCAGCAGCTTGGGGTTTGGCGGGGGGACCCGGGTGGGCATTCAGTACTTC. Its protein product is CASSLGFGGGTRVGIQYF.

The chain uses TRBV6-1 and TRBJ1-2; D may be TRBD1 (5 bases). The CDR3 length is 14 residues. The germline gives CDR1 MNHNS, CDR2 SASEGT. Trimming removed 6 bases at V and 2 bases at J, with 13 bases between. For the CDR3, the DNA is TGTGCCAGCAGGACCCCCCGGGACAACTATGGCTACACCTTC. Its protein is CASRTPRDNYGYTF.

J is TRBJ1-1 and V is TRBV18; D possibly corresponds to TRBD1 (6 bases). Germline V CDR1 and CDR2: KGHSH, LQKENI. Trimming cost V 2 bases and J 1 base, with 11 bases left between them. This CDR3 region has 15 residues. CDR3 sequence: CASSPRQATNTEAFF. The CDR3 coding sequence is TGTGCCAGCTCACCAAGACAGGCGACGAACACTGAAGCTTTCTTT.

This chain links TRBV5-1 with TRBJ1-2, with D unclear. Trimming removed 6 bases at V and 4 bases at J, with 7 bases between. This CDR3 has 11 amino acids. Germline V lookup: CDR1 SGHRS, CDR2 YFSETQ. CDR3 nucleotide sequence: TGCGCCAGCACAGCAGGCTATGGCTACACCTTC. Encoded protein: CASTAGYGYTF.

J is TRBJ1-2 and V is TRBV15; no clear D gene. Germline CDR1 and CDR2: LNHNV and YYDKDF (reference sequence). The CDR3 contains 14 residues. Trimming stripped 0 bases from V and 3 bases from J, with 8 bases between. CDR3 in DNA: TGTGCCACCAGCAGAGATCTCGGGGACTATGGCTACACCTTC. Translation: CATSRDLGDYGYTF. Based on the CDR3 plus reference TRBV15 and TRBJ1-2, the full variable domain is DAMVIQNPRYQVTQFGKPVTLSCSQTLNHNVMYWYQQKSSQAPKLLFHYYDKDFNNEADTPDNFQSRRPNTSFCFLDIRSPGLGDTAMYLCATSRDLGDYGYTFGSGTRLTVV.

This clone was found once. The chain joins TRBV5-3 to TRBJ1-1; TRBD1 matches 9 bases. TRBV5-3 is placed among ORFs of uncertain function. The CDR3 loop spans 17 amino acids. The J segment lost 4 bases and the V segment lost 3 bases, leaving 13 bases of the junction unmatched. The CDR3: CARSWPGQGRSSTEAFF. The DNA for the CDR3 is TGTGCCAGAAGCTGGCCGGGACAGGGACGTTCGAGCACTGAAGCTTTCTTT.